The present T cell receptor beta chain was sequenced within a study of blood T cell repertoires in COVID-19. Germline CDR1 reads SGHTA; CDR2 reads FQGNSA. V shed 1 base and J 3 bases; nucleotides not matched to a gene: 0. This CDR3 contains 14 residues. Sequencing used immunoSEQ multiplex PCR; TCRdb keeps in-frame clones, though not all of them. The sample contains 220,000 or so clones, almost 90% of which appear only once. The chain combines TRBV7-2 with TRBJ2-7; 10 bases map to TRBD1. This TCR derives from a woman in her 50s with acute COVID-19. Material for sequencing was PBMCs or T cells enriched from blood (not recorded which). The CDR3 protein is CASSLGDRGYEQYF. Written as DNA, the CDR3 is TGTGCCAGCAGCTTAGGGGACAGGGGCTACGAGCAGTACTTC.